These 10 T cell receptor beta chains came from one sample sequenced in a study of T cells after yellow fever vaccination. Via MiXCR, TCRdb re-called the 5' RACE reads, giving one row per CDR3 protein. The sample records 300,000 to 400,000 distinct CDR3 sequences, about an eighth being singletons. The sequencing used CD4+ T cells sorted from PBMCs, collected 15 days after the yellow fever booster vaccination. Receptors originate from a man between 18 and 35 years old who received the YFV17D yellow fever vaccine.

This clonotype came up a few times. The V call is TRBV6-1, the J call TRBJ2-7; 10 positions agree with TRBD1. The CDR3 is made up of 16 amino acids. CDR1 MNHNS and CDR2 SASEGT come from the germline V gene. V trimming: 0 bases; J trimming: 2 bases; junction bases outside the gene matches: 4. The CDR3 is CASSEAGTGAPYEQYF. The CDR3 bases are TGTGCCAGCAGTGAAGCGGGGACAGGGGCCCCCTACGAGCAGTACTTC.

This chain uses TRBV4-1 with TRBJ1-1, with a possible D match to TRBD1 (6 bases). The CDR3 has 17 residues. V was shortened by 4 bases and J by 1 base, with 19 bases between the two germline ends. Germline CDR1 reads MGHRA; CDR2 reads YSYEKL. For the CDR3, the DNA is TGCGCCAGCAGCCCTACCCGAGGGGGGGATAGGAACACTGAAGCTTTCTTT. It specifies CASSPTRGGDRNTEAFF.

This clonotype was observed many times. The CDR3 loop is CASSPQRGGRNTEAFF. CDR3 in DNA: TGTGCCAGCTCACCACAAAGGGGCGGACGGAACACTGAAGCTTTCTTT. The chain has TRBV18 and TRBJ1-1; possibly TRBD1 for D (5 bases). The length of the CDR3 is 16 residues. Trimming stripped 1 base from V and 1 base from J, with 13 bases between. CDR1 is KGHSH and CDR2 is LQKENI in the germline V gene.

This clonotype came up a few times. The V gene is TRBV12-3 or TRBV12-4, the J gene TRBJ2-7; the match to TRBD1 covers 10 bases. CDR3 length: 14 residues. Trimming took 6 bases from V and 6 from J; bases not matched to a gene: 8. CDR3 residues: CASRRDRGPGEQYF. The CDR3 DNA reads TGTGCCAGCAGACGGGACAGGGGACCGGGCGAGCAGTACTTC.

This clonotype has ten or more counts. The chain uses TRBV5-1 and TRBJ2-7; D not resolved. Germline loops: CDR1 SGHRS, CDR2 YFSETQ. V was pared by 0 bases and J by 5 bases, with 15 bases between. This CDR3 contains 15 residues. CDR3 in DNA: TGCGCCAGCAGCTTGGGGCACGCGCCCAGCGACGAGCAGTACGTC. Translation gives CASSLGHAPSDEQYV.

The CDR3 nucleotides are TGTGCCAGCAGCTCACTGAGCTCCTATAATTCACCCCTCCACTTT. This translates into CASSSLSSYNSPLHF. This rearrangement joins TRBV7-2 to TRBJ1-6; D not resolved. The CDR3 spans 15 residues. Germline V gives CDR1 SGHTA, CDR2 FQGNSA. Trimming took 4 bases from V and 0 from J, leaving 7 bases between them.

This clonotype was observed a few times. V gene TRBV4-1 combines with J gene TRBJ2-3, with D perhaps matching TRBD2 (6 bases). Deletions cut 4 bases from V and 4 bases from J, with 15 bases between. Germline values: CDR1 MGHRA, CDR2 YSYEKL. This CDR3 comprises 15 residues. CDR3: CASSPAIGGADTQYF. DNA of the CDR3: TGCGCCAGCAGCCCCGCTATCGGGGGTGCAGATACGCAGTATTTT.

The sample holds many counts of this clonotype. V gene TRBV3-1 combines with J gene TRBJ2-5; 9 nucleotides align to TRBD1. The V gene end was trimmed by 6 bases and the J gene end by 1 base; junction bases not matched to a gene: 6. CDR3 size: 15 residues. Germline values: CDR1 LGHDT, CDR2 YNNKEL (reference sequence). The CDR3 nucleotides are TGTGCCAGCAGTTACCGACAGGGGGGCCAAGAGACCCAGTACTTC. Translation gives CASSYRQGGQETQYF.

This clonotype was detected only a few times. This chain uses TRBV2 with TRBJ2-4, with 7 bases that match TRBD1. From germline, CDR1 is SNHLY and CDR2 FYNNEI. Trimming cost V 5 bases and J 7 bases; bases outside gene matches: 11. The CDR3 is 15 residues long. CDR3 nucleotides: TGTGCCAGCAGTCGGTCACAGGGGATTGAGAACATTCAGTACTTC. Translation gives CASSRSQGIENIQYF.

This clonotype was detected only a few times. The CDR3 DNA is TGTGCCAGCAGTTTATTTGTAGGACGTTCAAGGGAGCTGTTTTTT. Translated: CASSLFVGRSRELFF. V and J are TRBV27 and TRBJ2-2; no clear D. V lost 1 base to trimming and J lost 9 bases, with 15 bases between them. The CDR3 loop spans 15 amino acids. In germline, CDR1 is MNHEY, CDR2 SMNVEV (reference sequence).